One sample yielded the 9 T cell receptor beta chains listed below, sequenced in a study of CD8 T cells in Susac syndrome. Random hexamers were used to reverse transcribe roughly 0.45 to 1 ug of RNA. TCRdb re-called the immunoSEQ multiplex PCR reads with MiXCR, one entry per CDR3 protein. This table has 150,000 or so distinct CDR3 sequences, around 94% appearing once. Sample: CD4+ T cells from PBMCs. These receptors were taken from a human donor in good health.

The V and J genes are TRBV30 and TRBJ1-2; TRBD1 agrees at 8 bases. The germline V gene has CDR1 GTSNPN and CDR2 SVGIG (reference sequence). This CDR3 region has 14 residues. The J segment lost 2 bases and the V segment lost 4 bases, leaving 6 bases of the junction unmatched. The CDR3 DNA follows: TGTGCCTGGACATTGACAGGGGCAAACTATGGCTACACCTTC. Amino acids: CAWTLTGANYGYTF.

V gene TRBV7-9 combines with J gene TRBJ1-1; TRBD1 matches at 10 bases. CDR1 SEHNR and CDR2 FQNEAQ come from the germline V gene (reference sequence). There are 15 residues in the CDR3. The V and J ends lost 4 bases and 5 bases, in that order; junction bases with no gene match: 7. The CDR3 loop reads CASSSSGTGVTEAFF. CDR3 bases: TGTGCCAGCAGCTCCTCCGGGACAGGGGTGACTGAAGCTTTCTTT.

The V gene is TRBV27, the J gene TRBJ2-1; the D gene could be TRBD1 or TRBD2 (5 bases each). Germline V gene lookup returns CDR1 MNHEY and CDR2 SMNVEV (reference sequence). CDR3 size: 17 residues. With 6 bases removed from V and 4 bases from J, the gap between germline ends came to 22 bases. The CDR3 reads CASSALLQRGIYNEQFF. CDR3 DNA: TGTGCCAGCAGCGCGCTCTTACAGAGGGGTATATACAATGAGCAGTTCTTC.

The chain employs TRBV6-6 and TRBJ1-5, with D possibly matching TRBD1 (6 bases). Trimming removed 5 bases from V and 2 bases from J, with 10 bases in between. CDR1 MNHNY and CDR2 SVGAGI come from the germline V gene (reference sequence). The CDR3 has 14 residues. The CDR3 nucleotides read TGTGCCAGCAGTACAGGGTCCGGCAATCAGCCCCAGCATTTT. It is translated as CASSTGSGNQPQHF.

In its sample, this clonotype was seen once. CDR3 sequence reads: CASNTLGNTQYF. The CDR3 DNA sequence: TGTGCCAGCAATACCTTGGGCAATACGCAGTATTTT. The V and J genes are TRBV12-3 or TRBV12-4 and TRBJ2-3; D gene uncertain. This CDR3 region has 12 residues. V dropped 7 bases and J dropped 7 bases, with 12 bases sitting between them.

This chain uses TRBV2 with TRBJ1-5; D ambiguous. Germline assignment: CDR1 SNHLY and CDR2 FYNNEI. CDR3 size: 12 residues. Trimming shortened V by 4 bases and J by 7 bases, and 8 bases separated the two germline ends. The CDR3 sequence: CASSASGQPQHF. CDR3 in DNA: TGTGCCAGCAGTGCCTCGGGACAGCCCCAGCATTTT.

This chain links TRBV18 with TRBJ2-5, with D perhaps assigned TRBD1 or TRBD2 (5 bases each). The CDR3 length is 12 residues. Germline CDR1 reads KGHSH; CDR2 reads LQKENI. CDR3 DNA sequence: TGTGCAGGGGCAGGGACCGGAGAGACCCAGTACTTC. It is translated as CAGAGTGETQYF.

The chain links TRBV29-1 to TRBJ1-5; D is unresolved. Germline values: CDR1 SQVTM, CDR2 ANQGSEA. The V and J ends lost 2 bases and 7 bases respectively, with 12 bases between them. This CDR3 region has 13 residues. Written as DNA, the CDR3 is TGCAGCGTTGAAATGAAGCAGGAGCAGCCCCAGCATTTT. Translation gives CSVEMKQEQPQHF.

This rearrangement joins TRBV2 to TRBJ2-6; no reliable D call. The germline V and J ends were trimmed by 4 bases and 2 bases, with 9 bases remaining between them. This CDR3 contains 15 residues. Germline assignment: CDR1 SNHLY and CDR2 FYNNEI. CDR3 in DNA: TGTGCCAGCAGTGGAGGACGCACTGGGGCCAACGTCCTGACTTTC. Translation gives CASSGGRTGANVLTF.